Sequencing of this TCR beta chain was carried out in a study of cytomegalovirus exposure and HLA in healthy donors. Broader study findings: Cytomegalovirus-associated TCR beta chains were listed, numbering roughly 150.

Though probably carrying unrecorded immune exposures, donors were nominally healthy at sampling. Looked up from germline, CDR1 is SGHTA and CDR2 is FQGNSA. With 7 bases removed from V and 0 bases from J, the gap between germline ends came to 12 bases. This CDR3 is 14 amino acids long. The PCR had 60 Vbeta and 13 Jbeta primers. The assay was immunoSEQ multiplex PCR, and TCRdb's table has in-frame clones only and misses some. Found here are about 150,000 clones, almost 80% of them singletons; the top ten hold around 1.4%. This clone came up a few times. Antigen specificity is unknown. This clonotype was sampled from a male donor in good health and CMV-seronegative. This sequence joins TRBV7-2 and TRBJ1-2, with D perhaps matching TRBD1 (5 bases). Material: PBMCs. The CDR3 region has the DNA TGTGCCAGCACCGGGGGTGGTACTAACTATGGCTACACCTTC. It specifies CASTGGGTNYGYTF.